Listed below are T cell receptor beta chains from one sample, sequenced in a study of blood T cell repertoires in COVID-19. Data came from immunoSEQ multiplex PCR; TCRdb stores just in-frame clones and leaves some out. Among over 400,000 clones listed, more than 80% were seen once. Sample: peripheral blood. These receptors came from a woman aged 30 to 39 with active or convalescent COVID-19. Each CDR3 is given with its conserved first and last residue. Fields, in order: V gene, clone size, J gene, D gene, CDR3 protein, CDR3 DNA. D genes are given only for firm matches. Only some rows state a clone size, as once, few, many or a class for expanded clones.

TRBV10-2	-	TRBJ1-6	TRBD1	CASSELGQSNSPLHF	TGCGCCAGCAGTGAGTTGGGACAGTCTAATTCACCCCTCCACTTT
TRBV25-1	-	TRBJ1-1	TRBD1	CASRITGGTEAFF	TGTGCCAGCAGGATAACAGGGGGCACTGAAGCTTTCTTT
TRBV10-1	few	TRBJ2-7	-	CASSDFYRAGEQYF	TGCGCCAGCAGTGATTTTTACAGGGCGGGCGAGCAGTACTTC
TRBV20-1	once	TRBJ2-7	TRBD2	CSASLGGAVVYEQYF	TGCAGTGCTAGTCTCGGGGGGGCCGTCGTGTACGAGCAGTACTTC
TRBV2	-	TRBJ2-5	-	CASTSLRQYQLTQETQYF	TGTGCCAGCACATCACTACGGCAGTACCAACTAACCCAAGAGACCCAGTACTTC
TRBV10-3	-	TRBJ1-1	-	CAISEKRTEAFF	TGTGCCATCAGTGAGAAGCGGACTGAAGCTTTCTTT
TRBV20-1	-	TRBJ1-2	-	CSARSGYGYTF	TGCAGTGCTAGATCGGGCTATGGCTACACCTTC
TRBV2	-	TRBJ2-1	-	CASSRGPPHEQFF	TGTGCCAGCAGCAGAGGGCCTCCCCATGAGCAGTTCTTC
TRBV7-9	-	TRBJ2-1	-	CASSLKLNSYNEQFF	TGTGCCAGCAGCTTAAAGCTCAACTCCTACAATGAGCAGTTCTTC
TRBV7-2	-	TRBJ1-2	-	CASSFPGQTTNYGYTF	TGTGCCAGCAGCTTCCCCGGACAGACGACTAACTATGGCTACACCTTC
TRBV7-2	-	TRBJ2-7	TRBD1	CASSLGTGLYYEQYF	TGTGCCAGCAGCTTGGGGACAGGCCTTTATTATGAGCAGTACTTC